This is a list of T cell receptor beta chains from one sample in a study of cytomegalovirus exposure and HLA in healthy donors. The repertoire was sequenced with immunoSEQ multiplex PCR; TCRdb's copy has only in-frame clones and lacks some. This sample has about 260,000 clones, with about 83% found just once. What was sequenced was PBMCs. These receptors came from a woman between 40 and 50 years old in good health and CMV-seropositive. The CDR3 runs from the conserved cysteine through the conserved F or W. A D gene is named only where the DNA matches it firmly. Where a row states a size, it is once, few, many or the class of an expanded clone; other rows omit it.

abundance: NA; d_gene: NA; v_gene: TRBV25-1; j_gene: TRBJ2-3; CDR3nt: TGTGCCAGCAGTGAATCCAAGATGGGGGGACTCCTAACAGATACGCAGTATTTT; CDR3aa: CASSESKMGGLLTDTQYF
abundance: NA; d_gene: TRBD1; v_gene: TRBV7-2; j_gene: TRBJ1-2; CDR3nt: TGTGCCAGCAGCTTTGACAGGGTATTTGTTGGCTACACCTTC; CDR3aa: CASSFDRVFVGYTF
abundance: NA; d_gene: TRBD1; v_gene: TRBV5-1; j_gene: TRBJ2-7; CDR3nt: TGCGCCAGCAGCTTGGGAGGGGCAGGGGGCTACGAGCAGTACTTC; CDR3aa: CASSLGGAGGYEQYF
abundance: NA; d_gene: NA; v_gene: TRBV7-2; j_gene: TRBJ2-6; CDR3nt: TGTGCCAGCAGCTTCCGGGACACCGTCTCTGGGGCCAACGTCCTGACTTTC; CDR3aa: CASSFRDTVSGANVLTF
abundance: NA; d_gene: TRBD1; v_gene: TRBV29-1; j_gene: TRBJ1-2; CDR3nt: TGCAGCGTTGAAGCCGACAGGGGGTCTGGCTACACCTTC; CDR3aa: CSVEADRGSGYTF
abundance: NA; d_gene: NA; v_gene: TRBV4-1; j_gene: TRBJ1-1; CDR3nt: TGCGCCAGCAGCCAACCCCATCGGGAAGGGACTGAAGCTTTCTTT; CDR3aa: CASSQPHREGTEAFF
abundance: NA; d_gene: NA; v_gene: TRBV6-5; j_gene: TRBJ1-6; CDR3nt: TGTGCCAGCAGTCGACGGACAGAGGGCAATTCACCCCTCCACTTT; CDR3aa: CASSRRTEGNSPLHF
abundance: NA; d_gene: NA; v_gene: TRBV11-2; j_gene: TRBJ2-6; CDR3nt: TGTGCCAGCAGCCTCAGACTAGACTCTGGGGCCAACGTCCTGACTTTC; CDR3aa: CASSLRLDSGANVLTF
abundance: NA; d_gene: TRBD2; v_gene: TRBV27; j_gene: TRBJ2-3; CDR3nt: TGTGCCAGCAGTAGCGGGAGGCCTTCGGTAGATACGCAGTATTTT; CDR3aa: CASSSGRPSVDTQYF
abundance: NA; d_gene: NA; v_gene: TRBV30; j_gene: TRBJ1-1; CDR3nt: TGTGCCTGGAGTGAGGACAAGAACACTGAAGCTTTCTTT; CDR3aa: CAWSEDKNTEAFF
abundance: NA; d_gene: NA; v_gene: TRBV4-1; j_gene: TRBJ2-7; CDR3nt: TGCGCCAGCAGCCCTACTCGGGACTTGACCTACGAGCAGTACTTC; CDR3aa: CASSPTRDLTYEQYF
abundance: NA; d_gene: NA; v_gene: TRBV5-1; j_gene: TRBJ1-1; CDR3nt: TGCGCCAGCAGCTTGGGGCCCTTTGGACGGGGTAGCACTGAAGCTTTCTTT; CDR3aa: CASSLGPFGRGSTEAFF
abundance: NA; d_gene: NA; v_gene: TRBV6-1; j_gene: TRBJ1-6; CDR3nt: TGTGCCAGCACTGAGCAGGGGTTAGGTTCACCCCTCCACTTT; CDR3aa: CASTEQGLGSPLHF
abundance: NA; d_gene: NA; v_gene: TRBV11-3; j_gene: TRBJ2-5; CDR3nt: TGTGCCAGCAGCCCCAGAGGCGGAGAAGGCAGGGCCCAGTACTTC; CDR3aa: CASSPRGGEGRAQYF
abundance: NA; d_gene: NA; v_gene: TRBV5-1; j_gene: TRBJ1-1; CDR3nt: TGCGCCAGCAGCTTGGGACAGGACACGGCTTTCTTT; CDR3aa: CASSLGQDTAFF
abundance: few; d_gene: TRBD2; v_gene: TRBV11-2; j_gene: TRBJ2-7; CDR3nt: TGTGCCTCTAGCGGGAGGGCCTACGAGCAGTACTTC; CDR3aa: CASSGRAYEQYF
abundance: NA; d_gene: TRBD1; v_gene: TRBV18; j_gene: TRBJ1-5; CDR3nt: TGTGCCAGCTCACCTCCTTCGGGGACAGGGGGCATTCAGCCCCAGCATTTT; CDR3aa: CASSPPSGTGGIQPQHF
abundance: NA; d_gene: TRBD1; v_gene: TRBV19; j_gene: TRBJ1-1; CDR3nt: TGTGCCAGTAGTACCGACAGGGACACTGAAGCTTTCTTT; CDR3aa: CASSTDRDTEAFF
abundance: NA; d_gene: NA; v_gene: TRBV6-5; j_gene: TRBJ2-7; CDR3nt: TGTGCCAGCAGTCCATTGTGGGAGGACGAGCAGTACTTC; CDR3aa: CASSPLWEDEQYF
abundance: NA; d_gene: NA; v_gene: TRBV6-6; j_gene: TRBJ1-6; CDR3nt: TGTGCCAGCAGCCCCCCCGGCGGGGGGGGATCACCCCTCCACTTT; CDR3aa: CASSPPGGGGSPLHF
abundance: NA; d_gene: NA; v_gene: TRBV4-1; j_gene: TRBJ2-1; CDR3nt: TGCGCCAGCAGCCAAGGGACTTCCCATGAGCAGTTCTTC; CDR3aa: CASSQGTSHEQFF
abundance: NA; d_gene: NA; v_gene: TRBV5-8; j_gene: TRBJ1-2; CDR3nt: TGTGCCAGCAGCTATGAATTTCCGGGACTTCGGTCGGTCGTAGTCGGCTACACCTTC; CDR3aa: CASSYEFPGLRSVVVGYTF
abundance: once; d_gene: NA; v_gene: TRBV6-1; j_gene: TRBJ2-7; CDR3nt: TGTGCCAGCACAGACGGAGTCTCTTACGAGCAGTACTTC; CDR3aa: CASTDGVSYEQYF